A single sample gave rise to the 18 T cell receptor beta chains below, sequenced in a study of tumour-infiltrating T cells in Burkitt lymphoma. Repertoires were generated with immunoSEQ multiplex PCR, while TCRdb's copy carries only in-frame clones and drops some. The sample carries around 15,000 clones, roughly 85% recorded once. Material for sequencing was tumor tissue. The origin of the receptors is a human donor with diffuse large B-cell lymphoma.

The V gene is TRBV18, the J gene TRBJ1-3; D uncertain. This CDR3 contains 13 residues. Trimming shortened V by 2 bases and J by 4 bases, and 6 bases separated the two germline ends. CDR1 and CDR2 (germline): KGHSH, LQKENI. DNA of the CDR3: TGTGCCAGCTCACCAGGCGGGGGAAACACCATATATTTT. Translated, it gives CASSPGGGNTIYF.

The chain is built from TRBV29-1 and TRBJ1-2, with 8 bases fitting TRBD1. The CDR3 runs to 12 residues. Trimming removed 7 bases from V and 3 bases from J; junction bases left unmatched: 4. CDR1 SQVTM and CDR2 ANQGSEA come from the germline V gene. CDR3: CSGQQGDYGYTF. CDR3 bases: TGCAGCGGTCAACAGGGGGACTATGGCTACACCTTC.

The V call is TRBV6-5, the J call TRBJ2-7; TRBD2 agrees at 11 bases. The CDR3 has 16 residues. Germline CDR1 MNHEY, CDR2 SVGAGI. The J segment lost 3 bases and the V segment lost 4 bases, leaving 8 bases of the junction unmatched. The CDR3 loop reads CASSSSGLAGVYEQYF. CDR3 coding DNA: TGTGCCAGCAGTTCTTCCGGACTAGCGGGCGTCTACGAGCAGTACTTC.

This chain connects TRBV2 to TRBJ1-3, with 10 bases that match TRBD1. The CDR3 has 15 residues. Trimming cost V 4 bases and J 5 bases; bases outside gene matches: 5. Germline V lookup: CDR1 SNHLY, CDR2 FYNNEI. The CDR3 region has the DNA TGTGCCAGCAGTGGGTCGGGACAGGGGCGAAACACCATATATTTT. Translating gives CASSGSGQGRNTIYF. Full variable domain (missing parts from reference TRBV2 and TRBJ1-3): EPEVTQTPSHQVTQMGQEVILRCVPISNHLYFYWYRQILGQKVEFLVSFYNNEISEKSEIFDDQFSVERPDGSNFTLKIRSTKLEDSAMYFCASSGSGQGRNTIYFGEGSWLTVV.

This clone was found once. CDR3 region: CASSPIGRTGTYF. The CDR3 bases are TGTGCCAGCAGTCCAATTGGAAGGACAGGGACGTACTTC. The chain joins TRBV6-1 to TRBJ2-7, with 8 bases identical to TRBD1. The CDR3 has 13 amino acids. Unmatched junction bases numbered 12, after V lost 5 bases and J lost 12 bases. In germline, CDR1 is MNHNS, CDR2 SASEGT.

This chain uses TRBV27 with TRBJ1-5; maybe TRBD1 (5 bases). V lost 5 bases, J lost 6 bases, and 11 bases lay in between. The V gene's germline CDR1 is MNHEY and CDR2 SMNVEV (reference sequence). The CDR3 totals 13 residues. CDR3 nucleotides: TGTGCCAGCAGTGACAGCTACCGTCAGCCCCAGCATTTT. It encodes CASSDSYRQPQHF.

The chain combines TRBV9 with TRBJ2-1, with 13 bases lining up with TRBD2. CDR3 length: 19 amino acids. The J segment lost 0 bases and the V segment lost 1 base, leaving 7 bases of the junction unmatched. The V gene's germline CDR1 is SGDLS and CDR2 YYNGEE. This CDR3 is CASSVTSGRALSSYNEQFF. The CDR3 nucleotides are TGTGCCAGCAGCGTAACTAGCGGGAGGGCGTTGAGCTCCTACAATGAGCAGTTCTTC. Full variable domain (outside the CDR3, taken from reference TRBV9 and TRBJ2-1): DSGVTQTPKHLITATGQRVTLRCSPRSGDLSVYWYQQSLDQGLQFLIQYYNGEERAKGNILERFSAQQFPDLHSELNLSSLELGDSALYFCASSVTSGRALSSYNEQFFGPGTRLTVL.

The genes are TRBV27 and TRBJ2-7; no reliable D call. The CDR3 has 14 amino acids. The V end was cut by 5 bases, the J end by 1 base, with 12 bases between. Per the germline V gene, CDR1 is MNHEY and CDR2 is SMNVEV (reference sequence). The DNA for the CDR3 is TGTGCCAGCAGTGCCACGGATTATTCCTACGAGCAGTACTTC. As protein: CASSATDYSYEQYF.

Remarks on this clone: Other DNA sequences of this sample code for an identical CDR3. This chain links TRBV7-6 with TRBJ1-2; D remains unclear. With 1 base removed from V and 1 base from J, the gap between germline ends came to 4 bases. Germline CDR1 SGHVS, CDR2 FNYEAQ. The CDR3 loop spans 13 amino acids. The CDR3 sequence: CASSLGGNYGYTF. The CDR3 DNA reads TGTGCCAGCAGCTTAGGGGGTAACTATGGCTACACCTTC. Based on the CDR3 plus reference TRBV7-6 and TRBJ1-2, the full variable domain is GAGVSQSPRYKVTKRGQDVALRCDPISGHVSLYWYRQALGQGPEFLTYFNYEAQQDKSGLPNDRFSAERPEGSISTLTIQRTEQRDSAMYRCASSLGGNYGYTFGSGTRLTVV.

The chain uses TRBV15 and TRBJ2-7; 9 bases align to TRBD1. This CDR3 spans 18 amino acids. Trimming removed 1 base from V and 5 bases from J; junction bases left unmatched: 15. Germline CDR1 LNHNV, CDR2 YYDKDF (reference sequence). CDR3 DNA sequence: TGTGCCACCAGCAGAGCCACCTACACAGACAGGGGGTCAAACGAGCAGTACTTC. This encodes CATSRATYTDRGSNEQYF.

The chain employs TRBV5-1 and TRBJ2-3; a weak D match, TRBD2 (5 bases). CDR3 length: 16 residues. Germline assignment: CDR1 SGHRS and CDR2 YFSETQ. Between the trimmed V and J ends, which lost 0 bases and 0 bases, there was a span of 11 bases. This CDR3 reads CASSLDGVWSTDTQYF. Here the CDR3 DNA reads TGCGCCAGCAGCTTGGACGGGGTTTGGAGCACAGATACGCAGTATTTT.

V is TRBV14 and J is TRBJ2-2; no reliable D call. This CDR3 comprises 14 residues. From germline, CDR1 is SGHDN and CDR2 FVKESK. V lost 0 bases to trimming and J lost 3 bases, with 5 bases between them. The DNA for the CDR3 is TGTGCCAGCAGCCAAGAAGAGTACACCGGGGAGCTGTTTTTT. It specifies CASSQEEYTGELFF.

V is TRBV7-2 and J is TRBJ2-7, with D unresolved. CDR1 is SGHTA and CDR2 is FQGNSA in the germline V gene. This CDR3 has 12 residues. The V and J ends lost 3 bases and 6 bases respectively, with 9 bases between them. The CDR3: CASSFGGVEQYF. The CDR3 DNA sequence: TGTGCCAGCAGCTTCGGCGGCGTCGAGCAGTACTTC.

The CDR3 DNA reads TGTGCCAGCAGCCCTCAGAGGAAAGAGACCCAGTACTTC. This encodes CASSPQRKETQYF. The chain couples TRBV5-4 to TRBJ2-5; D gene unclear. The germline gives CDR1 SGHNT, CDR2 YYREEE (reference sequence). The CDR3 totals 13 residues. Trimming cost V 4 bases and J 3 bases, with 10 bases left between them.

This chain joins TRBV6-4 and TRBJ2-3, with a tentative D call TRBD2 (6 bases). The germline gives CDR1 MRHNA, CDR2 SNTAGT. The CDR3 totals 14 residues. Between the trimmed V and J ends, which lost 5 bases and 5 bases, there was a span of 14 bases. The CDR3 DNA sequence: TGTGCCAGCAGTTCCGGGAGAATGGGAGATACGCAGTATTTT. Protein sequence: CASSSGRMGDTQYF.

The chain links TRBV7-6 to TRBJ2-3; TRBD2 might be the D (5 bases). Germline assignment: CDR1 SGHVS and CDR2 FNYEAQ. The V end lost 0 bases, the J end lost 6 bases, and 13 bases lay between the germline ends. The CDR3 length is 15 residues. The CDR3 DNA follows: TGTGCCAGCAGCTTAGCGCAGCGGCTCTATGATACGCAGTATTTT. As protein: CASSLAQRLYDTQYF. The complete variable domain, with remaining parts taken from reference TRBV7-6 and TRBJ2-3, reads GAGVSQSPRYKVTKRGQDVALRCDPISGHVSLYWYRQALGQGPEFLTYFNYEAQQDKSGLPNDRFSAERPEGSISTLTIQRTEQRDSAMYRCASSLAQRLYDTQYFGPGTRLTVL.

This rearrangement joins TRBV5-1 to TRBJ1-1; D is unclear. The CDR3 loop spans 14 amino acids. V was cut by 4 bases and J by 1 base, with 11 bases left in between. Per germline, CDR1 SGHRS and CDR2 YFSETQ. The chain's CDR3 is CASSLWTRNTEAFF. The CDR3 bases are TGCGCCAGCAGCCTTTGGACCCGGAACACTGAAGCTTTCTTT.

The rearrangement uses TRBV7-2 and TRBJ2-7; D remains ambiguous. Germline CDR1 reads SGHTA; CDR2 reads FQGNSA. This CDR3 comprises 15 residues. Trimming shortened V by 4 bases and J by 3 bases, and 16 bases separated the two germline ends. CDR3: CASSSEESGIYEQYF. The DNA of the CDR3 is TGTGCCAGCAGCTCAGAAGAGAGTGGAATCTACGAGCAGTACTTC. The variable domain in full, with the rest retrieved from reference TRBV7-2 and TRBJ2-7, is GAGVSQSPSNKVTEKGKDVELRCDPISGHTALYWYRQSLGQGLEFLIYFQGNSAPDKSGLPSDRFSAERTGGSVSTLTIQRTQQEDSAVYLCASSSEESGIYEQYFGPGTRLTVT.